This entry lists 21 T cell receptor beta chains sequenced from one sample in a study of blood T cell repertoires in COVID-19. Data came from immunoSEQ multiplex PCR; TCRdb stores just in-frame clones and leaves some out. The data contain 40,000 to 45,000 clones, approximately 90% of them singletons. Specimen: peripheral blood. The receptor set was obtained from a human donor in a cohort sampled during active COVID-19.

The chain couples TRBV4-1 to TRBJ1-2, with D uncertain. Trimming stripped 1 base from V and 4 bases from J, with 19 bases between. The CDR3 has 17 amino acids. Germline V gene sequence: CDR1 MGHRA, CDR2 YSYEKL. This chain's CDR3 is CASSQVMSGSVIYGYTF. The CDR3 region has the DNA TGCGCCAGCAGCCAAGTTATGAGCGGCTCGGTGATCTATGGCTACACCTTC.

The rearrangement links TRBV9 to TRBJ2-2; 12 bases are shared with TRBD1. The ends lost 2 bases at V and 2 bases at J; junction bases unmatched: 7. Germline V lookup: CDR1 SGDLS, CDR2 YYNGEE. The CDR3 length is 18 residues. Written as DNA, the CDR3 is TGTGCCAGCAGCGTTGCGGGACAGGGGGCCGCAAACACCGGGGAGCTGTTTTTT. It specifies CASSVAGQGAANTGELFF.

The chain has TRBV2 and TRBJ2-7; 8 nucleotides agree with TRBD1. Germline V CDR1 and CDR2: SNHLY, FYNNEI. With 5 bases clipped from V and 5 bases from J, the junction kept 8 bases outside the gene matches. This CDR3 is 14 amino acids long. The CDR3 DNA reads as TGTGCCAGCAGTCTGACAGGGGCGTCCGACGAGCAGTACTTC. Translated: CASSLTGASDEQYF.

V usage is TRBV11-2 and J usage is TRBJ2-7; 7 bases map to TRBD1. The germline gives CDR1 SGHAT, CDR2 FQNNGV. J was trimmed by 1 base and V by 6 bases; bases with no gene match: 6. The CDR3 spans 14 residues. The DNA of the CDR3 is TGTGCCAGCAGTCGGGACAGCCGGTCCTACGAGCAGTACTTC. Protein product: CASSRDSRSYEQYF.

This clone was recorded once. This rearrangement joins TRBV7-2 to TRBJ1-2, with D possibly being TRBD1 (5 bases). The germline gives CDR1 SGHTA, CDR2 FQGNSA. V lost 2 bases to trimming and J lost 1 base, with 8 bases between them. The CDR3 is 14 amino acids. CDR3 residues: CASSLMQGNYGYTF. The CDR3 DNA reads TGTGCCAGCAGCTTAATGCAGGGTAACTATGGCTACACCTTC.

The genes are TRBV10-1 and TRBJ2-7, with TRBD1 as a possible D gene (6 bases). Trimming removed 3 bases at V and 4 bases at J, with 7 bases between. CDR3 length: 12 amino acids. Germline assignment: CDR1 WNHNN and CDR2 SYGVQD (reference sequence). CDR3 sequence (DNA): TGCGCCAGCAGTGAAGGACAGTACGAGCAGTACTTC. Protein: CASSEGQYEQYF.

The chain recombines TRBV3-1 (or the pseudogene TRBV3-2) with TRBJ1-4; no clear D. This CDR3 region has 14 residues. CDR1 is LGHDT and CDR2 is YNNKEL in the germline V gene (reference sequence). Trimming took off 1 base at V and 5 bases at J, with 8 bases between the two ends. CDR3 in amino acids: CASSQALSNEKLFF. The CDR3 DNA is TGTGCCAGCAGCCAAGCCCTCTCGAATGAAAAACTGTTTTTT.

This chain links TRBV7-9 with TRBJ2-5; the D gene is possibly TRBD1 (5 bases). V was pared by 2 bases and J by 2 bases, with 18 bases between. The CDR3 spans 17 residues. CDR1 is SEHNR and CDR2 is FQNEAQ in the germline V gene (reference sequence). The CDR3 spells CASSLFGQGSPQETQYF. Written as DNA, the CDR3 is TGTGCCAGCAGCTTATTTGGGCAGGGAAGCCCTCAAGAGACCCAGTACTTC.

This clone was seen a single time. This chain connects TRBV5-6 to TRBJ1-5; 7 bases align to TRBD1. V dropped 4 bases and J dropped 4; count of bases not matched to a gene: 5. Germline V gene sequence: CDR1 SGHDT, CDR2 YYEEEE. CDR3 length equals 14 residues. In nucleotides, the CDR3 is TGTGCCAGCAGCCCAGGGGGGCGGAATCAGCCCCAGCATTTT. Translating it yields CASSPGGRNQPQHF.

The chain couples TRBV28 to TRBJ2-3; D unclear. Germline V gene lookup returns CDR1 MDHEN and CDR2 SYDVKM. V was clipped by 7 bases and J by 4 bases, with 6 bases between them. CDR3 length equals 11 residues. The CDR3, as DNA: TGTGCCAGCATCCCGGCAGATACGCAGTATTTT. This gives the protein CASIPADTQYF.

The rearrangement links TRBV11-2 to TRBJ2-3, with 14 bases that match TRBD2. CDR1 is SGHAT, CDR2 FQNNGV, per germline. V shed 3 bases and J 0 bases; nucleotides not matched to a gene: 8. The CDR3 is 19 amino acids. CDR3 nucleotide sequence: TGTGCCAGCAGCTTCAGACTAGCGGGGGGGACCCTTAGCACAGATACGCAGTATTTT. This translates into CASSFRLAGGTLSTDTQYF.

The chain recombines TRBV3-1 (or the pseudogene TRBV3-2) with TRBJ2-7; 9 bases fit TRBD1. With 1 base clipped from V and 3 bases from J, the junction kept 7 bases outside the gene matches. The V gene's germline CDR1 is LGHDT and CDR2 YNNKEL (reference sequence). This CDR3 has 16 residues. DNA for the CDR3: TGTGCCAGCAGCCAAGTCCCGGGACAGGGAGTCTACGAGCAGTACTTC. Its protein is CASSQVPGQGVYEQYF.

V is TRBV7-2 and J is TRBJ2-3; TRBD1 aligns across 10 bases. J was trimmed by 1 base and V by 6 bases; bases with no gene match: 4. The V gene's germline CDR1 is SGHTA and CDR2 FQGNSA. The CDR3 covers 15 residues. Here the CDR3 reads CASRPTGGGTDTQYF. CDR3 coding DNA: TGTGCCAGCAGACCGACAGGGGGCGGCACAGATACGCAGTATTTT.

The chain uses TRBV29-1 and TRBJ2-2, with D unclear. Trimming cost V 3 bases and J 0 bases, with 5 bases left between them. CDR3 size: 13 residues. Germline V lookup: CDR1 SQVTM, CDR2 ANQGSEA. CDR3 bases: TGCAGCGTTGAGGGCTCGAACACCGGGGAGCTGTTTTTT. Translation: CSVEGSNTGELFF.

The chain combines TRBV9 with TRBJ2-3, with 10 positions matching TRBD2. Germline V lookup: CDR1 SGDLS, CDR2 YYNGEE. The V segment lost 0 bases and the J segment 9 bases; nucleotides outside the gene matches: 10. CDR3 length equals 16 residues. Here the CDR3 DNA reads TGTGCCAGCAGCGTAGAGGTTAGCGGGAGGCCACTGACGCAGTATTTT. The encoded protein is CASSVEVSGRPLTQYF.

This CDR3 reads CASRPTATNEKLFF. CDR3 DNA sequence: TGTGCCAGCAGACCTACAGCTACTAATGAAAAACTGTTTTTT. The V call is TRBV27, the J call TRBJ1-4, with D unclear. The V and J ends lost 6 bases and 2 bases respectively, with 10 bases between them. The germline V gene encodes CDR1 MNHEY and CDR2 SMNVEV (reference sequence). This CDR3 has 14 amino acids.

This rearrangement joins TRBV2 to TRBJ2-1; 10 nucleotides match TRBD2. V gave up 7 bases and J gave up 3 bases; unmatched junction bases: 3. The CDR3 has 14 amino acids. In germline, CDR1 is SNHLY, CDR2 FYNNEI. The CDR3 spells CASMSGRGYNEQFF. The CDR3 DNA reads TGTGCCAGCATGAGCGGGAGGGGCTACAATGAGCAGTTCTTC.

CDR3 bases: TGTGCCAGCAGCCCTCCAGGGGTCTATGGCTACACCTTC. This encodes CASSPPGVYGYTF. The V gene is TRBV9, the J gene TRBJ1-2; possible D gene TRBD1, 6 bases. Trimming left V 4 bases short and J 4 bases short, with 11 bases between. The CDR3 length is 13 residues. Germline CDR1 SGDLS, CDR2 YYNGEE. The full variable domain, with the rest looked up from reference TRBV9 and TRBJ1-2, is DSGVTQTPKHLITATGQRVTLRCSPRSGDLSVYWYQQSLDQGLQFLIQYYNGEERAKGNILERFSAQQFPDLHSELNLSSLELGDSALYFCASSPPGVYGYTFGSGTRLTVV.

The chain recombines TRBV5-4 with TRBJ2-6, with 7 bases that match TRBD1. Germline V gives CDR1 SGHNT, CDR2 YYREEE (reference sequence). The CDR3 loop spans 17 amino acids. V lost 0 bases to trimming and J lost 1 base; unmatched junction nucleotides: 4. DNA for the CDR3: TGTGCCAGCAGCTTGGGGAACAGGGGATCTGGGGCCAACGTCCTGACTTTC. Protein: CASSLGNRGSGANVLTF. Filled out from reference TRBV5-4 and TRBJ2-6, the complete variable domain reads ETGVTQSPTHLIKTRGQQVTLRCSSQSGHNTVSWYQQALGQGPQFIFQYYREEENGRGNFPPRFSGLQFPNYSSELNVNALELDDSALYLCASSLGNRGSGANVLTFGAGSRLTVL.

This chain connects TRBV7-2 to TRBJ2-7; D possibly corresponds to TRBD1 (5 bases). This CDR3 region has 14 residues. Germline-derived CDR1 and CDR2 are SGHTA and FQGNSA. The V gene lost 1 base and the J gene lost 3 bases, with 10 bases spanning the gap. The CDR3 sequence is CASSLELQVYEQYF. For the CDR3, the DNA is TGTGCCAGCAGCTTAGAGTTACAGGTCTACGAGCAGTACTTC.

In DNA, the CDR3 is TGTGCCAGCAGTTCTAGCGGAAGCTCCTACGAGCAGTACTTC. It translates to CASSSSGSSYEQYF. The chain carries TRBV28 and TRBJ2-7; TRBD2 agrees at 7 bases. V trimming: 4 bases; J trimming: 0 bases; junction bases outside the gene matches: 3. Germline V CDR1 and CDR2: MDHEN, SYDVKM. This CDR3 has 14 amino acids.